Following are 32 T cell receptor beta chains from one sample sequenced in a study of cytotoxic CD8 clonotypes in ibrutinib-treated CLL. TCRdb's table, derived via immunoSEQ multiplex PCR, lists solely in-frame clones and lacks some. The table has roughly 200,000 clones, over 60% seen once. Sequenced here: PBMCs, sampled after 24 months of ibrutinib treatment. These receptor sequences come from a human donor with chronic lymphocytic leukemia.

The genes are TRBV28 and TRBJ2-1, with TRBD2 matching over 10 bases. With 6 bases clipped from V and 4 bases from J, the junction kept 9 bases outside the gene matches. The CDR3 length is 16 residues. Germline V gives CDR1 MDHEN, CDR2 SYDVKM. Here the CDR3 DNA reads TGTGCCAGCAGCCTACCGACTAGCGGGTTTTACAATGAGCAGTTCTTC. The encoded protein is CASSLPTSGFYNEQFF.

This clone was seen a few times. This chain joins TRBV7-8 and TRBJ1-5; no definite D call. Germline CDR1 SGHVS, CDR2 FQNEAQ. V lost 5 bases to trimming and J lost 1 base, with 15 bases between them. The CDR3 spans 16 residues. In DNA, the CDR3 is TGTGCCAGCAGCCCTAGCATAGGGCGAAGCAATCAGCCCCAGCATTTT. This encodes CASSPSIGRSNQPQHF.

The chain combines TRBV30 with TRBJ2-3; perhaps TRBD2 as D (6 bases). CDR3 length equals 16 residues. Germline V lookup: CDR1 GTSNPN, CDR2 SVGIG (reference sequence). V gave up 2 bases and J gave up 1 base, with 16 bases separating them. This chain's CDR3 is CAWSLPQAGRTDTQYF. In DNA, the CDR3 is TGTGCCTGGAGTCTTCCCCAAGCGGGCCGCACAGATACGCAGTATTTT.

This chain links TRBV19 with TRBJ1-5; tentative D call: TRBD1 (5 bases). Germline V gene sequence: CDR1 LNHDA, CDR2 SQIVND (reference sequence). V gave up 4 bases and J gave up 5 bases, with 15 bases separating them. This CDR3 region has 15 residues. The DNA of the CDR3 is TGTGCCAGTAGTAGGGGGATCTCGGGATATCAGCCCCAGCATTTT. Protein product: CASSRGISGYQPQHF.

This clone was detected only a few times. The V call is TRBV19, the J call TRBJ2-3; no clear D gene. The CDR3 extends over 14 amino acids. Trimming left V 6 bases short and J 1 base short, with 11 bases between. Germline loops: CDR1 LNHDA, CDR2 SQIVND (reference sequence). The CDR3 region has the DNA TGTGCCAGTAGACTGGGTCAGGGCACAGATACGCAGTATTTT. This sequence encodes CASRLGQGTDTQYF. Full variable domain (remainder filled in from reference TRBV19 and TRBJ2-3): DGGITQSPKYLFRKEGQNVTLSCEQNLNHDAMYWYRQDPGQGLRLIYYSQIVNDFQKGDIAEGYSVSREKKESFPLTVTSAQKNPTAFYLCASRLGQGTDTQYFGPGTRLTVL.

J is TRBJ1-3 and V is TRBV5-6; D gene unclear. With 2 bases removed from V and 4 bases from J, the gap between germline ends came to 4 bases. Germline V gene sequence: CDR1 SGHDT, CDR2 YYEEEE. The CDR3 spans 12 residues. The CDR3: CASSFLGNTIYF. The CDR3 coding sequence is TGTGCCAGCAGCTTTTTAGGAAACACCATATATTTT.

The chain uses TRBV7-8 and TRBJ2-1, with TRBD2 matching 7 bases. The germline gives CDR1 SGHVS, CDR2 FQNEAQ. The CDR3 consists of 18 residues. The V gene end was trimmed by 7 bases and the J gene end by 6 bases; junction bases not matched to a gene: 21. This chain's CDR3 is CASTKRSRDGLGVNEQFF. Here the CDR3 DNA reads TGTGCCAGCACCAAAAGGTCCAGGGACGGACTAGGAGTCAATGAGCAGTTCTTC.

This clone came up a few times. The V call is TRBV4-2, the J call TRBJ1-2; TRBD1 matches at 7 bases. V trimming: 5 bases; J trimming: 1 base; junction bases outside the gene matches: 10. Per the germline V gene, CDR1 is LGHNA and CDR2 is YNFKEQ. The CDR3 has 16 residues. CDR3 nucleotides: TGTGCCAGCAGCTCCCAGTCAGGGGGAGGTAACTATGGCTACACCTTC. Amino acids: CASSSQSGGGNYGYTF.

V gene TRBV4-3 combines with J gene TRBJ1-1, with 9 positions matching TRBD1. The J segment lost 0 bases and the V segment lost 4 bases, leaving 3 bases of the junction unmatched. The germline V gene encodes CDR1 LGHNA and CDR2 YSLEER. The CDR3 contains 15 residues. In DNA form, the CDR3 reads TGCGCCAGCAGCCTCGGACAGGGGATGAACACTGAAGCTTTCTTT. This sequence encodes CASSLGQGMNTEAFF.

In DNA form, the CDR3 reads TGTGCCTGGAGTCCCGGGACTAGCGGGTACAATGAGCAGTTCTTC. Translating it yields CAWSPGTSGYNEQFF. The J gene is TRBJ2-1, the V gene TRBV30, with 12 bases matching TRBD2. CDR3 length: 15 amino acids. V lost 2 bases, J lost 4 bases, and 3 bases stayed unmatched. Germline V CDR1 and CDR2: GTSNPN, SVGIG (reference sequence).

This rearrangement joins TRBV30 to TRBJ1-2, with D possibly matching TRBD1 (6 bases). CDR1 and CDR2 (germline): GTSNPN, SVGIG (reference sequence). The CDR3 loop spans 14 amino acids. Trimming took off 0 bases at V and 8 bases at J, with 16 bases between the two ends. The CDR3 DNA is TGTGCCTGGAGTGTACGTTGGGGACATGGCGGCTACACCTTC. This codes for CAWSVRWGHGGYTF.

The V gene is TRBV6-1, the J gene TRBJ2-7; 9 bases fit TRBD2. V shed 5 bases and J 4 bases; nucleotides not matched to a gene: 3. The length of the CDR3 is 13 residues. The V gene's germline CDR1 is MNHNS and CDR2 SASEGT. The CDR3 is CASSLTSGYEQYF. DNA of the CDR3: TGTGCCAGCAGTTTGACTAGCGGATACGAGCAGTACTTC.

The CDR3 DNA follows: TGCGCCAGCAGCCAGAGACAGGCTAACTACAATGAGCAGTTCTTC. Translating it yields CASSQRQANYNEQFF. The chain links TRBV4-1 to TRBJ2-1; weak D call: TRBD1 (6 bases). The CDR3 runs 15 residues. From germline, CDR1 is MGHRA and CDR2 YSYEKL. Trimming cost V 3 bases and J 3 bases, with 12 bases left between them.

CDR3 DNA: TGTGCCACCAGCAGGACAGGCCCGGGCGGCTACACCTTC. Protein sequence: CATSRTGPGGYTF. The rearrangement joins TRBV15 to TRBJ1-2; D may be TRBD1 (6 bases). Trimming left V 3 bases short and J 8 bases short, with 13 bases between. The CDR3 is made up of 13 amino acids. Germline V gene lookup returns CDR1 LNHNV and CDR2 YYDKDF (reference sequence).

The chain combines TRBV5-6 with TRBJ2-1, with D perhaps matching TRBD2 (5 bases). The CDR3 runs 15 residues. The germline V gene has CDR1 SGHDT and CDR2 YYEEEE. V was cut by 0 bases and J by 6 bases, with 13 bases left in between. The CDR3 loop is CASSLASSIFNEQFF. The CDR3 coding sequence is TGTGCCAGCAGCTTGGCGTCTAGCATATTCAATGAGCAGTTCTTC.

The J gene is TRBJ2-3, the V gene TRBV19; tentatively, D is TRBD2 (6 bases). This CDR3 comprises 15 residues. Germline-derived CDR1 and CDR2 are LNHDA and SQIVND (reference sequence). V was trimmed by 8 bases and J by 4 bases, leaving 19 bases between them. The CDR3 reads CASRTLEGSSDTQYF. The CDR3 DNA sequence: TGTGCCAGTCGGACCTTGGAGGGTTCTTCAGATACGCAGTATTTT.

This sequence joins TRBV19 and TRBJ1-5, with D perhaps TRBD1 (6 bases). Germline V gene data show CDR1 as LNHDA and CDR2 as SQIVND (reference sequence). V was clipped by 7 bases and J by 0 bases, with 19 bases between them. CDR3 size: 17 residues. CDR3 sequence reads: CASMGAQASYSNQPQHF. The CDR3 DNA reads TGTGCCAGTATGGGGGCACAAGCCTCATATAGCAATCAGCCCCAGCATTTT.

The chain's CDR3 is CSTSGLAGETGELFF. The CDR3 DNA is TGCAGCACCTCTGGACTAGCGGGAGAAACCGGGGAGCTGTTTTTT. The chain joins TRBV29-1 to TRBJ2-2; 13 nucleotides align to TRBD2. Germline lookup yields CDR1 SQVTM and CDR2 ANQGSEA. V shed 8 bases, J shed 5 bases, and the junction held 8 bases outside the gene matches. The CDR3 is 15 amino acids.

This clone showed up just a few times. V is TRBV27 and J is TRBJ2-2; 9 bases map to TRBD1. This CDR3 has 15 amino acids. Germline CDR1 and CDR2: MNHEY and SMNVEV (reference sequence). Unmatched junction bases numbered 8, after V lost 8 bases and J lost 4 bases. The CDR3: CASSRKTGGTGELFF. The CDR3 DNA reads TGTGCCAGCTCGAGAAAGACAGGGGGCACCGGGGAGCTGTTTTTT.

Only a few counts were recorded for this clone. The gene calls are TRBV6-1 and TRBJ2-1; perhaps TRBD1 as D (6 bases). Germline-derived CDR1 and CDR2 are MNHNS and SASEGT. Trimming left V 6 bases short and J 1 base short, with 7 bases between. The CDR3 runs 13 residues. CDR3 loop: CASRQGSYNEQFF. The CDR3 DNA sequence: TGTGCCAGCAGACAGGGTTCCTACAATGAGCAGTTCTTC.

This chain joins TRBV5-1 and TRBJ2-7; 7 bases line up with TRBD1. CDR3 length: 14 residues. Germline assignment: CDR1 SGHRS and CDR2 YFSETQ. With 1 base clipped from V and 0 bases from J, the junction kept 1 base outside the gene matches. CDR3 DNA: TGCGCCAGCAGCTTGAGGGACAGCTCCTACGAGCAGTACTTC. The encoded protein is CASSLRDSSYEQYF.

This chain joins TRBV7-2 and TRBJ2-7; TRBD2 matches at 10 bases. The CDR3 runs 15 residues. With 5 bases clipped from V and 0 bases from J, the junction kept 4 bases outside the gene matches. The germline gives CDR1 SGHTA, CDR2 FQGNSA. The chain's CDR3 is CASSPRTSGSYEQYF. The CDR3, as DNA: TGTGCCAGCAGCCCCCGGACTAGCGGCTCCTACGAGCAGTACTTC.

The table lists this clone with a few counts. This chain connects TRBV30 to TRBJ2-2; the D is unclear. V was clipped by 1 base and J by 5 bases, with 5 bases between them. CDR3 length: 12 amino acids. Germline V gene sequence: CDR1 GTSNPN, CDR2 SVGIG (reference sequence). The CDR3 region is CAWSDQTGELFF. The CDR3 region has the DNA TGTGCCTGGAGTGACCAGACCGGGGAGCTGTTTTTT.

The DNA for the CDR3 is TGCGCCAGCAGCCAAACAGGGGTAGGCAATCAGCCCCAGCATTTT. Translation: CASSQTGVGNQPQHF. This rearrangement joins TRBV5-1 to TRBJ1-5; 7 bases match TRBD1. In germline, CDR1 is SGHRS, CDR2 YFSETQ. This CDR3 region has 15 residues. Trimming cost V 4 bases and J 2 bases; bases outside gene matches: 6.

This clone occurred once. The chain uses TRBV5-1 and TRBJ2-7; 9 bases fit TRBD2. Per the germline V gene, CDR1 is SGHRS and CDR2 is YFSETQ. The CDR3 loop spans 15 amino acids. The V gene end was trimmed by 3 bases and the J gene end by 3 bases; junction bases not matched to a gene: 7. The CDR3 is CASSSAGGPIYEQYF. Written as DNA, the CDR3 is TGCGCCAGCAGCTCAGCGGGAGGCCCAATCTACGAGCAGTACTTC.

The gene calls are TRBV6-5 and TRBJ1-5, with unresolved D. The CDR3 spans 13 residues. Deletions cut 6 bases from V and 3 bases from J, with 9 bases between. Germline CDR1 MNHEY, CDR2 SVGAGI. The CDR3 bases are TGTGCCAGCAGGGACCACCCCAATCAGCCCCAGCATTTT. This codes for CASRDHPNQPQHF.

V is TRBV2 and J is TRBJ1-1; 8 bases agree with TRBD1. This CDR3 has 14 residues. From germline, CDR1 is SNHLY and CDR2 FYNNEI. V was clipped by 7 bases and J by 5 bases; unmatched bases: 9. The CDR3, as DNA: TGTGCCAGCACGTGGCTGACAGGGGTAACTGAAGCTTTCTTT. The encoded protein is CASTWLTGVTEAFF.

Here the CDR3 DNA reads TGTGCCAGCAGCCCTAGTCCGAACCCGAACTATGGCTACACCTTC. This translates into CASSPSPNPNYGYTF. This chain uses TRBV2 with TRBJ1-2, with unresolved D. The germline V gene has CDR1 SNHLY and CDR2 FYNNEI. The CDR3 contains 15 residues. V was clipped by 6 bases and J by 2 bases, with 16 bases between them.

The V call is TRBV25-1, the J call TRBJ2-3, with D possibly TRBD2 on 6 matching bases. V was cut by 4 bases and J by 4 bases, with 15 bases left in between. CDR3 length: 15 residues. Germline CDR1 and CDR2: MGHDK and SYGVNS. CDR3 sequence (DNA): TGTGCCAGCAGTGTAGACGGGAGTCCCGCAGATACGCAGTATTTT. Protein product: CASSVDGSPADTQYF. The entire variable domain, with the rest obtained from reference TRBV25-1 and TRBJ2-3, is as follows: EADIYQTPRYLVIGTGKKITLECSQTMGHDKMYWYQQDPGMELHLIHYSYGVNSTEKGDLSSESTVSRIRTEHFPLTLESARPSHTSQYLCASSVDGSPADTQYFGPGTRLTVL.

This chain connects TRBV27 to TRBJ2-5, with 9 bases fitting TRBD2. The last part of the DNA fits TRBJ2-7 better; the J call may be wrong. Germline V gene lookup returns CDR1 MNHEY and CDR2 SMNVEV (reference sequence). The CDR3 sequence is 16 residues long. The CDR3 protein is CASSLGGIAGVNEQYF. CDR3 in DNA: TGTGCCAGCAGTTTGGGGGGGATAGCGGGAGTTAACGAGCAGTACTTC.

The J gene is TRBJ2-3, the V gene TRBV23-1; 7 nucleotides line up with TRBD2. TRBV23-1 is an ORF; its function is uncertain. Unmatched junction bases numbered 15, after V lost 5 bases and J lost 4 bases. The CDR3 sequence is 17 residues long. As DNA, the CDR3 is TGCGCCAGCAGTACTAATAAGCGGGACTATTTCTCAGATACGCAGTATTTT. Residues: CASSTNKRDYFSDTQYF.

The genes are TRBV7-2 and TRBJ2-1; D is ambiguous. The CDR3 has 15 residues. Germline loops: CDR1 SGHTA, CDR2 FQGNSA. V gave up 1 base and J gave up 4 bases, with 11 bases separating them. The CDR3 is CASSLGASPYNEQFF. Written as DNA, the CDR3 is TGTGCCAGCAGCTTAGGGGCCTCACCGTACAATGAGCAGTTCTTC.